These T cell receptor beta chains were read from a single sample in a study of cytotoxic CD8 clonotypes in ibrutinib-treated CLL. TCRdb keeps only in-frame clones here, not all; method: immunoSEQ multiplex PCR. The sample contains 150,000 to 200,000 clones, over 60% of which appear only once. This specimen consisted of PBMCs, obtained after 24 months of ibrutinib treatment. The receptors here all came from a human donor with chronic lymphocytic leukemia. Both conserved end residues are part of each CDR3. Fields, in order: J gene, D gene, clone size, V gene, CDR3 DNA, CDR3 protein. A D gene is named only where the DNA matches it firmly. Some rows mark clone size as missing; the rest say once, few, many or name a class of expanded clone.

J: TRBJ2-7; D: NA; size: few; V: TRBV9; DNA: TGTGCCAGCAGCGTAGACTTCGGACAAGCCTACGAGCAGTACTTC; CDR3: CASSVDFGQAYEQYF
J: TRBJ2-1; D: NA; size: NA; V: TRBV5-1; DNA: TGCGCCAGCAGCTTGGCAGGGGTCAGCTACAATGAGCAGTTCTTC; CDR3: CASSLAGVSYNEQFF
J: TRBJ2-2; D: NA; size: NA; V: TRBV18; DNA: TGTGCCAGCTCACCACTTGCGAGTAACACCGGGGAGCTGTTTTTT; CDR3: CASSPLASNTGELFF
J: TRBJ2-2; D: TRBD2; size: NA; V: TRBV29-1; DNA: TGCAGCGTTGAAGCTTACCCCACTAGCGGGACCGGGGAGCTGTTTTTT; CDR3: CSVEAYPTSGTGELFF
J: TRBJ1-3; D: NA; size: few; V: TRBV30; DNA: TGTGCCTGGAGTGTAGGCACTGGAAACACCATATATTTT; CDR3: CAWSVGTGNTIYF
J: TRBJ2-7; D: TRBD2; size: NA; V: TRBV27; DNA: TGTGCCAGCAGTCCGGGACTAGCGGAAATCTACGAGCAGTACTTC; CDR3: CASSPGLAEIYEQYF
J: TRBJ2-7; D: NA; size: once; V: TRBV6-1; DNA: TGTGCCAGCACCCCGCGAGGGGGGGCCTACGAGCAGTACTTC; CDR3: CASTPRGGAYEQYF
J: TRBJ2-7; D: TRBD2; size: NA; V: TRBV7-2; DNA: TGTGCCAGCAGCCGAAGTTCGGGACTAGCCTACGAGCAGTACTTC; CDR3: CASSRSSGLAYEQYF
J: TRBJ2-7; D: TRBD2; size: NA; V: TRBV28; DNA: TGTGCCAGCCGACTAGCGGGACCGCCCTACGAGCAGTACTTC; CDR3: CASRLAGPPYEQYF
J: TRBJ2-7; D: TRBD2; size: NA; V: TRBV18; DNA: TGTGCCAGCTCACCAGCGCCTAGCGGGATCTTGTACGAGCAGTACTTC; CDR3: CASSPAPSGILYEQYF
J: TRBJ2-2; D: NA; size: NA; V: TRBV5-1; DNA: TGTGCCAGCAGCTTCGGGAGCCGCACCGGGGAGCTGTTTTTT; CDR3: CASSFGSRTGELFF
J: TRBJ1-3; D: NA; size: few; V: TRBV29-1; DNA: TGCAGCGCCGGGGCCAGGTCTGGAAACACCATATATTTT; CDR3: CSAGARSGNTIYF
J: TRBJ2-7; D: NA; size: NA; V: TRBV30; DNA: TGTGCCTGGAGTGTAGGGGGGATTGCCTACGAGCAGTACTTC; CDR3: CAWSVGGIAYEQYF
J: TRBJ2-1; D: TRBD2; size: NA; V: TRBV5-1; DNA: TGCGCCAGCAGACCTGGGACTAGGTTTCTTGAGCAGTTCTTC; CDR3: CASRPGTRFLEQFF
J: TRBJ2-7; D: TRBD2; size: NA; V: TRBV28; DNA: TGTGCCAGCAGTGGATTTCGTGCGGGAGAGTTCTACGAGCAGTACTTC; CDR3: CASSGFRAGEFYEQYF
J: TRBJ1-2; D: TRBD1; size: NA; V: TRBV25-1; DNA: TGTGCCAGCAGGTCGGCAGGGGGCGTCCGTGGCTACACCTTC; CDR3: CASRSAGGVRGYTF
J: TRBJ2-3; D: NA; size: few; V: TRBV5-4; DNA: TGTGCCAGCAGCTTACCCCAGGGAGATACGCAGTATTTT; CDR3: CASSLPQGDTQYF
J: TRBJ2-1; D: TRBD2; size: NA; V: TRBV27; DNA: TGTGCCAGCACCCTAGGACTAGCGGGAGGGCGATCCTACAATGAGCAGTTCTTC; CDR3: CASTLGLAGGRSYNEQFF
J: TRBJ1-2; D: NA; size: few; V: TRBV5-1; DNA: TGCGCCAGCAGCTTTTCAGGAGATGTAGGGTATGGCTACACCTTC; CDR3: CASSFSGDVGYGYTF
J: TRBJ1-1; D: NA; size: NA; V: TRBV6-5; DNA: TGTGCCAGCAGGCGTAACACTGAAGCTTTCTTT; CDR3: CASRRNTEAFF
J: TRBJ2-7; D: TRBD2; size: NA; V: TRBV4-3; DNA: TGCGCCAGCAGCCAAGAGCTAGGACTAGCGGGAGTCGAGCAGTACTTC; CDR3: CASSQELGLAGVEQYF
J: TRBJ2-3; D: TRBD2; size: NA; V: TRBV7-8; DNA: TGTGCCAGCAGCTTAGCCGGGACTAGGAATACGCAGTATTTT; CDR3: CASSLAGTRNTQYF
J: TRBJ2-1; D: NA; size: NA; V: TRBV7-9; DNA: TGTGCCAGCAGCCGCAAGACTAGGGGGACGAATGAGCAGTTCTTC; CDR3: CASSRKTRGTNEQFF
J: TRBJ1-1; D: TRBD1; size: NA; V: TRBV19; DNA: TGTGCCAGTAGTATAACAGGGGCGGGTACTGAAGCTTTCTTT; CDR3: CASSITGAGTEAFF
J: TRBJ2-7; D: NA; size: NA; V: TRBV10-3; DNA: TGTGCCACTTCGCCAAACTCCTACGAGCAGTACTTC; CDR3: CATSPNSYEQYF
J: TRBJ2-1; D: TRBD2; size: NA; V: TRBV9; DNA: TGTGCCAGCAGCGTAAGACTAGCGGTGGGGGATGAGCAGTTCTTC; CDR3: CASSVRLAVGDEQFF
J: TRBJ2-7; D: TRBD1; size: NA; V: TRBV30; DNA: TGTGCCTGGGGGCGGGACAGGGGATACGAGCAGTACTTC; CDR3: CAWGRDRGYEQYF
J: TRBJ2-7; D: NA; size: NA; V: TRBV5-6; DNA: TGTGCCAGCAGCTCCAGGGGCAGCTCTCCCTACGAGCAGTACTTC; CDR3: CASSSRGSSPYEQYF
J: TRBJ1-5; D: NA; size: NA; V: TRBV28; DNA: TGTGCCAGCAGTTCAGGAGAACCTAATCAGCCCCAGCATTTT; CDR3: CASSSGEPNQPQHF
J: TRBJ2-7; D: NA; size: once; V: TRBV27; DNA: TGTGCCAGCAGTTGGGACCCATCCTACGAGCAGTACTTC; CDR3: CASSWDPSYEQYF
J: TRBJ2-3; D: TRBD2; size: NA; V: TRBV4-2; DNA: TGTGCCAGCAGCCAGGGTAGCGGGAGCTTGACAGATACGCAGTATTTT; CDR3: CASSQGSGSLTDTQYF
J: TRBJ2-7; D: NA; size: NA; V: TRBV15; DNA: TGTGCCACCAGCAGGGACACCCGCGGGGCCGAGCAGTACTTC; CDR3: CATSRDTRGAEQYF
J: TRBJ2-5; D: TRBD1; size: NA; V: TRBV4-1; DNA: TGCGCCAGCAGCCAAGGGACAGGGGGCCGGTATGAGACCCAGTACTTC; CDR3: CASSQGTGGRYETQYF
J: TRBJ2-7; D: NA; size: NA; V: TRBV27; DNA: TGTGCCAGCAGTTTAGTAGCGGCCTCCTACGAGCAGTACTTC; CDR3: CASSLVAASYEQYF
J: TRBJ1-2; D: TRBD1; size: NA; V: TRBV30; DNA: TGTGCCTGGAGTGGACCAGGGGGAGTGGACTATGGCTACACCTTC; CDR3: CAWSGPGGVDYGYTF
J: TRBJ2-5; D: NA; size: NA; V: TRBV28; DNA: TGTGCCAGCAGTTCCCGAAATGGGGAGTCCCAAGAGACCCAGTACTTC; CDR3: CASSSRNGESQETQYF
J: TRBJ2-3; D: TRBD2; size: once; V: TRBV30; DNA: TGTGCCTGGAGTACAGGAAGAACGGGACTAGCGGGACACACAGATACGCAGTATTTT; CDR3: CAWSTGRTGLAGHTDTQYF
J: TRBJ2-1; D: TRBD2; size: NA; V: TRBV6-5; DNA: TGTGCCAGCAGTTCCCCCGGGGGGTACAATGAGCAGTTCTTC; CDR3: CASSSPGGYNEQFF
J: TRBJ2-1; D: TRBD2; size: NA; V: TRBV7-9; DNA: TGTGCCAGCAGGACTAGCGGGACCAACATTGAGCAGTTCTTC; CDR3: CASRTSGTNIEQFF
J: TRBJ1-3; D: NA; size: NA; V: TRBV30; DNA: TGTGCCTGGAGTGTAAAAGGACTCTTAGGAAACACCATATATTTT; CDR3: CAWSVKGLLGNTIYF
J: TRBJ2-2; D: NA; size: NA; V: TRBV7-9; DNA: TGTGCCAGCAGAACCTTTGATAGCGATGGCACCGGGGAGCTGTTTTTT; CDR3: CASRTFDSDGTGELFF
J: TRBJ2-1; D: NA; size: NA; V: TRBV4-2; DNA: TGTGCCAGCAGCCCGGGGCTGGGCGGGGCTAAATACAATGAGCAGTTCTTC; CDR3: CASSPGLGGAKYNEQFF
J: TRBJ2-1; D: TRBD2; size: NA; V: TRBV9; DNA: TGTGCCAGCAGCGGAAGACTAGCGGGAGACGATGAGCAGTTCTTC; CDR3: CASSGRLAGDDEQFF
J: TRBJ2-2; D: TRBD2; size: NA; V: TRBV5-1; DNA: TGCGCCAGCAGCCAATTTGGCGGGAGGTGGGGCACCGGGGAGCTGTTTTTT; CDR3: CASSQFGGRWGTGELFF
J: TRBJ2-7; D: NA; size: few; V: TRBV2; DNA: TGTGCCAGCAGTGAAGCTGGGGACGAGCAGTACTTC; CDR3: CASSEAGDEQYF
J: TRBJ2-5; D: TRBD2; size: once; V: TRBV25-1; DNA: TGTGCCAGCGCCGCTAGCGGGAGGGGGCAAGAGACCCAGTACTTC; CDR3: CASAASGRGQETQYF
J: TRBJ1-3; D: NA; size: NA; V: TRBV4-3; DNA: TGCGCCAGCAGCCAAGATCCACTCGCAGGGACTGGAAACACCATATATTTT; CDR3: CASSQDPLAGTGNTIYF
J: TRBJ1-5; D: NA; size: few; V: TRBV7-2; DNA: TGTGCCAGCAGCTGGGGGGGCAATCAGCCCCAGCATTTT; CDR3: CASSWGGNQPQHF